This note documents a single T cell receptor beta chain sequence. Its antigen is not yet known. Nothing much larger sits one base from this clone, and base qualities are not available. The data were taken from a study of technical replicates of blood from several donors (dated by TCRdb to 2017 to 2019). Library prep was done by the immunoSEQ multiplex PCR assay. TCRdb re-hosts the immuneACCESS table, in-frame sequences only. Its copies lack some clones; in the studies checked, an unresolved V gene accounts for under half of them, and the cause for the rest is not known. The sample table holds tens of thousands of clones, of which roughly 92% were seen once. The leading ten clones occupy approximately 0.39% of the sample. Reading from cysteine to phenylalanine, the CDR3 counts 15 amino acids. Only the CDR3 region is kept as DNA, spanning 45 bases read in frame from base 1. V is trimmed back by 0 bases and J by 2 bases, and the junction contains 2 bases that no gene match accounts for. The germline V gene yields SGDLS for CDR1 and YYNGEE for CDR2.

The sequence derives from a human donor in good health. The receptor chain draws on TRBV9 and TRBJ2-1, with 7 bases in between that match TRBD1. Input material: T cells isolated from PBMCs. The DNA is TGTGCCAGCAGCGTAGTAGGGGGCCCCTACAATGAGCAGTTCTTC. Translated, this is CASSVVGGPYNEQFF.